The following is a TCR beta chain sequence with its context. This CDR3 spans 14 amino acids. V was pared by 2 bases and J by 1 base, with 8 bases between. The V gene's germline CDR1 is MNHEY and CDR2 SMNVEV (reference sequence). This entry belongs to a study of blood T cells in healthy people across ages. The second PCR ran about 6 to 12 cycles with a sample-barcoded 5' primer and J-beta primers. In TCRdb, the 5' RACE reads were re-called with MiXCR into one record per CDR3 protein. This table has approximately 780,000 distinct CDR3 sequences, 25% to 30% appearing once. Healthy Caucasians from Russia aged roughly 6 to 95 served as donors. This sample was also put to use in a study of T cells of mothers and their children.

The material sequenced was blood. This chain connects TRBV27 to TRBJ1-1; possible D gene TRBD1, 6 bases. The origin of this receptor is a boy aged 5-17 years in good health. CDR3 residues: CASSLEDRNTEAFF. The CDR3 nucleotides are TGTGCCAGCAGTTTAGAGGACAGGAACACTGAAGCTTTCTTT.